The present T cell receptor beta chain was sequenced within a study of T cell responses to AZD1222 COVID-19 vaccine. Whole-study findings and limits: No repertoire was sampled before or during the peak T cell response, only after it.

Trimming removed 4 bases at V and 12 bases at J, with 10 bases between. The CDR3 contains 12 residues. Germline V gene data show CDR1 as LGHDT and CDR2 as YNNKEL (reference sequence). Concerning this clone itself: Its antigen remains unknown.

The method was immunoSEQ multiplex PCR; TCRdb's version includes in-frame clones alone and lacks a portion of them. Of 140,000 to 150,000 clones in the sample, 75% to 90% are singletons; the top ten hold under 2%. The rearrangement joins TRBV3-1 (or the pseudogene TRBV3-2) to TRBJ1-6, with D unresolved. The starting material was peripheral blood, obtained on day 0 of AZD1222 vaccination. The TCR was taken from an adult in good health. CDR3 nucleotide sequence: TGTGCCAGCAGCCGCCGGACGGAACCCCTCCACTTT. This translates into CASSRRTEPLHF.